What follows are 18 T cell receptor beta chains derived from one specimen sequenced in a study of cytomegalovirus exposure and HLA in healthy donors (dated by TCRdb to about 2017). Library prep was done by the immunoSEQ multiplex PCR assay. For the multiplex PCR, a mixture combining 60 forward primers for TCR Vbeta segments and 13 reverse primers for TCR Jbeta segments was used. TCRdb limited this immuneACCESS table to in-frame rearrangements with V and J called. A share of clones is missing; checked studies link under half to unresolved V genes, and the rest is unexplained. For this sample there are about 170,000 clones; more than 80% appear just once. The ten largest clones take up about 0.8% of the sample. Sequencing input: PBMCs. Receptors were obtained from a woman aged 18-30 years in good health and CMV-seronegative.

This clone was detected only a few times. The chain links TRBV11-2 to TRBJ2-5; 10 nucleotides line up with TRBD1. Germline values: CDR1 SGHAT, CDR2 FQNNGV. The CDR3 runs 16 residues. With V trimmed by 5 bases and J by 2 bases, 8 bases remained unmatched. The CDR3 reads CASSTPDRGYQETQYF. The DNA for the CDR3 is TGTGCCAGCAGCACTCCGGACAGGGGGTATCAAGAGACCCAGTACTTC.

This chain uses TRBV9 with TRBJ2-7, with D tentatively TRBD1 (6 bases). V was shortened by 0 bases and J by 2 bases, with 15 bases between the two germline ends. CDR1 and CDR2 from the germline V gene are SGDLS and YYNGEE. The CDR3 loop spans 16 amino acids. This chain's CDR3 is CASSVGGQAPTYEQYF. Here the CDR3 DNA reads TGTGCCAGCAGCGTAGGGGGGCAGGCTCCTACCTACGAGCAGTACTTC.

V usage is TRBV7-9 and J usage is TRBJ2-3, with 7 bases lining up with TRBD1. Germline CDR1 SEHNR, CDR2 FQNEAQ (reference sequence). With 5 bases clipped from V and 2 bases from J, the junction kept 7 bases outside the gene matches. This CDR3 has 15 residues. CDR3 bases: TGTGCCAGCAGCCCTCAGGGACAGCCCACAGATACGCAGTATTTT. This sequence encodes CASSPQGQPTDTQYF.

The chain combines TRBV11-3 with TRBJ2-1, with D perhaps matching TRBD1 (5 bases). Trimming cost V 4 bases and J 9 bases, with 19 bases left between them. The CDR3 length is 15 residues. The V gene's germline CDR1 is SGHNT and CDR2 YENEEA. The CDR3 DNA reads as TGTGCCAGCAGCTCTAGTAGCTCGACAGTACTTGAGCAGTTCTTC. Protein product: CASSSSSSTVLEQFF.

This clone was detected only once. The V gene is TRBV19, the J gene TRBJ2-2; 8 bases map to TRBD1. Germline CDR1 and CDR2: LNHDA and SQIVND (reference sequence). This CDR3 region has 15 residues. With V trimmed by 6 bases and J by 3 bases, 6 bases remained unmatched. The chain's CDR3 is CASRMGQDDTGELFF. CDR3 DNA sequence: TGTGCCAGTAGAATGGGACAGGACGACACCGGGGAGCTGTTTTTT.

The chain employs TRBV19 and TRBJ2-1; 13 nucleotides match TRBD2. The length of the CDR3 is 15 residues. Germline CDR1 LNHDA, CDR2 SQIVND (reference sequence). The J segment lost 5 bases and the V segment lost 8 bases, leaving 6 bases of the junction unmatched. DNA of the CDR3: TGTGCCAGTTACCCCGGGACTAGCGGGAACAATGAGCAGTTCTTC. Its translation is CASYPGTSGNNEQFF.

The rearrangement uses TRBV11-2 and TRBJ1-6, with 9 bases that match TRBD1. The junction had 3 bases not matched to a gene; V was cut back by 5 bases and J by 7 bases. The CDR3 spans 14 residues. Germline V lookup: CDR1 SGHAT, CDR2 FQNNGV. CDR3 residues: CASSLTGGNSPLHF. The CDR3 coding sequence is TGTGCCAGCAGCCTGACAGGGGGGAATTCACCCCTCCACTTT. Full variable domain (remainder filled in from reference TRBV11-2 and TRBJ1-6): EAGVAQSPRYKIIEKRQSVAFWCNPISGHATLYWYQQILGQGPKLLIQFQNNGVVDDSQLPKDRFSAERLKGVDSTLKIQPAKLEDSAVYLCASSLTGGNSPLHFGNGTRLTVT.

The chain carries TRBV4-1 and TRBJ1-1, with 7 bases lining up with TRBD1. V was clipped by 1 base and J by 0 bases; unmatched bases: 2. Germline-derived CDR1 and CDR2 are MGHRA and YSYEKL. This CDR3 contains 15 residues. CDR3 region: CASSQGTGLNTEAFF. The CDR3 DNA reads TGCGCCAGCAGCCAAGGGACAGGCCTGAACACTGAAGCTTTCTTT.

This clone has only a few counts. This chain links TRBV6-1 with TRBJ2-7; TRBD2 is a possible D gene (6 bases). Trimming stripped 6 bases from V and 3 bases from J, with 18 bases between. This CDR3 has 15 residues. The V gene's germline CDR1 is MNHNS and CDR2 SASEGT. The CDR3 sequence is CASSLGVADLYEQYF. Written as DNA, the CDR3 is TGTGCCAGCAGCCTCGGGGTAGCGGACCTCTACGAGCAGTACTTC.

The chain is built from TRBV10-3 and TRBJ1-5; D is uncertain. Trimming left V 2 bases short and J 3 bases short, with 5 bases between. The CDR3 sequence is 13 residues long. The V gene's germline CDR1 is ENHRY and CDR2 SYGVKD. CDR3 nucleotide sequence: TGTGCCATCAGTGAGCAGGACAATCAGCCCCAGCATTTT. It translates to CAISEQDNQPQHF.

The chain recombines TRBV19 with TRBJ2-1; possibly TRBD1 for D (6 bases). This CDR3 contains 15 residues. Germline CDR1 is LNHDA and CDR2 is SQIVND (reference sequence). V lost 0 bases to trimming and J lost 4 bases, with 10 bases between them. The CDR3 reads CASSIEGQRYNEQFF. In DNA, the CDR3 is TGTGCCAGTAGTATAGAAGGACAGAGGTACAATGAGCAGTTCTTC. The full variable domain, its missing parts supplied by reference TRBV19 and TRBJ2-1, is DGGITQSPKYLFRKEGQNVTLSCEQNLNHDAMYWYRQDPGQGLRLIYYSQIVNDFQKGDIAEGYSVSREKKESFPLTVTSAQKNPTAFYLCASSIEGQRYNEQFFGPGTRLTVL.

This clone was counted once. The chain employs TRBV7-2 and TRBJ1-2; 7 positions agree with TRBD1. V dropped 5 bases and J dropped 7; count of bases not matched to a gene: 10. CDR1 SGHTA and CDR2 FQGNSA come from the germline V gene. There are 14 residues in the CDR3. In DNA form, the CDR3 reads TGTGCCAGCAGCCCAGGGACAGACTTTGGTGGCTACACCTTC. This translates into CASSPGTDFGGYTF.

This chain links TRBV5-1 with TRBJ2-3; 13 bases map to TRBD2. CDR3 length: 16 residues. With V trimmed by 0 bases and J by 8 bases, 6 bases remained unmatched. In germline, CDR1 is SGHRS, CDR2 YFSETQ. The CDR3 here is CASSLGTSGSGVTQYF. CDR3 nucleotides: TGCGCCAGCAGCTTGGGGACTAGCGGGAGTGGGGTTACGCAGTATTTT.

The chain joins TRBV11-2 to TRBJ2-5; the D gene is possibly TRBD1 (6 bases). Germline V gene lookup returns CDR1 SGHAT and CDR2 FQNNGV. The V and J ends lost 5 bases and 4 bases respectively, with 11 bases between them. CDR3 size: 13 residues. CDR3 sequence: CASSVGQLETQYF. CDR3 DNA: TGTGCCAGCAGCGTTGGACAGTTAGAGACCCAGTACTTC.

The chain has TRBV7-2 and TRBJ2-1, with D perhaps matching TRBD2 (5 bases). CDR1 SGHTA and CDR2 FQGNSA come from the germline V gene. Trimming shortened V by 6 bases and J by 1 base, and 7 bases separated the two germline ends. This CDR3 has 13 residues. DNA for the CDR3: TGTGCCAGCAGTAGCGAGTCCTACAATGAGCAGTTCTTC. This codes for CASSSESYNEQFF.

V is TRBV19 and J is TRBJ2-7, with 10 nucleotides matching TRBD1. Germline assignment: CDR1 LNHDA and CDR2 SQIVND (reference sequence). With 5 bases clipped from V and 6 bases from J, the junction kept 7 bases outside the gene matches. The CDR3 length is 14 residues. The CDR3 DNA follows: TGTGCCAGTAGTCCCCGGACAGGGGGAGGCGAGCAGTACTTC. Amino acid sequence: CASSPRTGGGEQYF.

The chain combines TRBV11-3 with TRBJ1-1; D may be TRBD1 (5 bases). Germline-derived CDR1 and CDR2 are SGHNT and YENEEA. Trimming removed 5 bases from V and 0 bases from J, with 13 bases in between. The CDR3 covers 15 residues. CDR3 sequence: CASSQKGTLNTEAFF. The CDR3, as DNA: TGTGCCAGCAGCCAAAAGGGGACTTTGAACACTGAAGCTTTCTTT.

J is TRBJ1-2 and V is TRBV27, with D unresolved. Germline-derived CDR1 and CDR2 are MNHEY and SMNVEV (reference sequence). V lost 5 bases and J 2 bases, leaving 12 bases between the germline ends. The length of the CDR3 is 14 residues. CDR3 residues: CASSPRQFNYGYTF. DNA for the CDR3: TGTGCCAGCAGTCCCCGACAATTCAACTATGGCTACACCTTC.